The present entry profiles one T cell receptor (beta chain) with its context. This clone's antigen is unknown. The sample holds no much larger clone one base away, and base qualities are not on file. The treatment or condition label here, explained by the study, means: around 19 received Ad26.COV2.S at low or high dose, single or two shots; roughly five received placebo; per-sample allocation not given. Repertoires of vaccine and placebo recipients were sequenced from samples collected on day 63 after the first injection. Between 29 July and 7 August 2020, Cohort 1b enrolled around 25 adults aged 18-55 years at one site in Boston, USA. Ad26.COV2.S was a replication-incompetent adenovirus type 26 vector expressing a prefusion-stabilized SARS-CoV-2 spike protein from the original Wuhan strain. CDR1 and CDR2, per the germline V gene, are MNHEY and SVGEGT. The CDR3, from cysteine to phenylalanine, totals 15 residues. Kept here is only the CDR3 DNA, which spans 45 bases and is read in frame from base 1. V is shortened by 0 bases, J by 3 bases, and the region joining them spans 10 bases.

The sample belongs to a study of Ad26.COV2.S vaccination and SARS-CoV-2 variants (dated by TCRdb to the early 2020s). For context, the study as a whole: Vaccine-arm donors were drawn from COV1001, a multicentre, randomized, double-blind, placebo-controlled phase I-IIa trial of Ad26.COV2.S in healthy adults. Ad26.COV2.S was administered intramuscularly at 5 x 10^10 or 1 x 10^11 viral particles, either as a single shot or as two shots given 56 days apart. The specificity and breadth of SARS-CoV-2-reactive T cell receptors after Ad26.COV2.S vaccination were assessed by TCRbeta repertoire sequencing. The TCR-sequenced set comprised around 30 samples: around 20 Ad26.COV2.S vaccine recipients, 5 placebo recipients and 8 SARS-CoV-2 convalescent individuals. Trial participants were randomized into five groups of five, in which low-dose or high-dose Ad26.COV2.S was given once or twice, or placebo was given on both occasions. Blinding of investigators to trial group allocation was maintained during experiments and outcome assessment. Study-wide findings and limitations: Higher spike-specific TCR breadth was observed in Ad26.COV2.S recipients than in placebo recipients (P = 0.0014). Vaccine and placebo recipients had comparable non-spike TCR breadth, which fits with the vaccine containing only spike. After vaccination, spike-specific CD8+ and CD4+ T cell responses were reported to show substantial breadth. Comparing responses between vaccine doses or regimens was not something the study was powered to do. The authors noted that total T cell responses may have been underestimated by the TCR breadth and depth analyses.

The immunoSEQ Assay was the method used to sequence TCRbeta CDR3 regions. After extraction, genomic DNA underwent amplification by bias-controlled multiplex PCR, followed by high-throughput sequencing. The original pipeline was this. To quantify the absolute abundance of every unique TCRbeta CDR3 region, sequences were collapsed and filtered. T cell fraction was estimated by normalizing TCRbeta template counts to usable DNA, which was measured by amplifying reference genes present in all nucleated cells. Repertoire TCRs were annotated as SARS-CoV-2-specific when V gene, CDR3 amino acid sequence and J gene were exactly matched to a known reactive TCR set. The reference SARS-CoV-2 TCR set was derived from MIRA and filtered for enrichment in COVID-19-positive ImmuneCODE repertoires, a step that removed public or cross-reactive TCRs. Drawing on the MIRA antigens, annotated TCRs were analysed further at the level of specific ORF or position within ORF. Breadth was defined as annotated unique rearrangements over total unique productive rearrangements; depth was the summed frequency of those rearrangements. Two-sided Wilcoxon rank-sum tests were applied when comparing TCR breadth between groups. Held by TCRdb, this immuneACCESS table contains in-frame sequences only and omits some clones. Under half of the omission traces to an unresolved V gene where checked; the cause of the rest is unknown. V and J calls and clone size are those listed in that table; D and trimming were worked out from the DNA. This sample holds some 350,000 clones; roughly 90% were observed only once. The ten largest clones take up over 5% of the sample.

The origin of this receptor is a person between 18 and 65 years old who received the Ad26.COV2.S COVID-19 vaccine or a placebo. The sample here was peripheral blood, taken in a trial of Ad26.COV2.S vaccine versus placebo. The chain uses TRBV6-2 or TRBV6-3 and TRBJ2-3, with the D gene not confidently named. The DNA sequence is given as TGTGCCAGCAGTTACTCAACCCCTCTAACAGATACGCAGTATTTT. This gives the protein CASSYSTPLTDTQYF.